The 4 T cell receptor beta chains presented below share a single source sample, sequenced in a study of blood T cells in healthy people across ages. Primers used in a second PCR of roughly 6 to 11 cycles were a sample-barcoded 5' primer and a J-beta primer mix. TCRdb re-called the 5' RACE reads through MiXCR, storing one row per CDR3 protein. The profile shows approximately 830,000 distinct CDR3 sequences, around 62% of them singletons. Sequenced: blood. Source of these receptors: a man younger than 45 in good health.

The genes are TRBV6-5 and TRBJ2-2; D might be TRBD2 (6 bases). Germline values: CDR1 MNHEY, CDR2 SVGAGI. The length of the CDR3 is 14 residues. Trimming took 8 bases from V and 1 from J, leaving 11 bases between them. The CDR3 loop is CASGYGGNTGELFF. The CDR3 DNA reads as TGTGCCAGCGGGTACGGGGGGAACACCGGGGAGCTGTTTTTT.

J is TRBJ2-3 and V is TRBV7-3, with TRBD1 as a possible D gene (6 bases). This CDR3 comprises 15 residues. The V and J ends lost 4 bases and 5 bases respectively, with 16 bases between them. The germline CDR1 and CDR2 sequences are SGHTA and FQGTGA. Here the CDR3 DNA reads TGTGCCAGCAGCTCCCAGGTGGGGGCTAGAGATACGCAGTATTTT. It is translated as CASSSQVGARDTQYF.

This rearrangement joins TRBV6-5 to TRBJ2-7; the D is unclear. This CDR3 spans 17 amino acids. Trimming stripped 9 bases from V and 4 bases from J, with 28 bases between. Germline V gene sequence: CDR1 MNHEY, CDR2 SVGAGI. The CDR3 DNA is TGTGCCAGAGCAGTTAAATCAGAAACCTTTGGGATGTACGAGCAGTACTTC. It codes for CARAVKSETFGMYEQYF.

In its sample, this clonotype was seen a few times. This chain links TRBV7-9 with TRBJ2-1; weak D call: TRBD2 (7 bases). Germline CDR1 and CDR2: SEHNR and FQNEAQ (reference sequence). V lost 0 bases and J lost 9, with 12 bases in between. This CDR3 is 14 amino acids long. The CDR3 sequence: CASSLAGGVLEQFF. In DNA form, the CDR3 reads TGTGCCAGCAGCTTAGCAGGGGGGGTGCTTGAGCAGTTCTTC.